This passage covers 15 T cell receptor beta chains from one sample sequenced in a study of early T cells in non-severe SARS-CoV-2 infection. TCRdb passed the 5' RACE reads through MiXCR, listing each CDR3 protein once. The sample has about 70,000 distinct CDR3 sequences; around 12% are singletons. Sequenced material: whole blood. The receptors were sampled from an adult who was a healthcare worker with PCR-confirmed SARS-CoV-2 infection or an uninfected control (not recorded which).

Comment on this clonotype: This may be a read error, as it is one base from a much larger clone. V is TRBV4-3 and J is TRBJ1-2; no firm D call. The CDR3 has 15 residues. V was shortened by 0 bases and J by 7 bases, with 15 bases between the two germline ends. Germline V gene sequence: CDR1 LGHNA, CDR2 YSLEER. The chain's CDR3 is CASSQDNLSGFGYTF. The CDR3 region has the DNA TGCGCCAGCAGCCAAGATAATCTGTCGGGATTTGGCTACACCTTC.

In this sample, this clonotype turned up many times. V is TRBV15 and J is TRBJ1-2; D possibly corresponds to TRBD1 (5 bases). Per the germline V gene, CDR1 is LNHNV and CDR2 is YYDKDF (reference sequence). The CDR3 sequence is 13 residues long. With 5 bases removed from V and 5 bases from J, the gap between germline ends came to 12 bases. This CDR3 reads CATSGGTGYGYTF. CDR3 DNA: TGTGCCACCAGCGGGGGGACGGGATATGGCTACACCTTC.

The sample holds many counts of this clonotype. V is TRBV2 and J is TRBJ2-4, with D possibly TRBD1 on 5 matching bases. This CDR3 comprises 13 residues. Germline V lookup: CDR1 SNHLY, CDR2 FYNNEI. Trimming pared 1 base from V and 4 bases from J, leaving 5 bases between. CDR3 coding DNA: TGTGCCAGCAGTGAAGGACAGAAAAACATTCAGTACTTC. This sequence encodes CASSEGQKNIQYF. Full variable domain (rest looked up from reference TRBV2 and TRBJ2-4): EPEVTQTPSHQVTQMGQEVILRCVPISNHLYFYWYRQILGQKVEFLVSFYNNEISEKSEIFDDQFSVERPDGSNFTLKIRSTKLEDSAMYFCASSEGQKNIQYFGAGTRLSVL.

The table lists this clonotype with many counts. The V gene is TRBV11-2, the J gene TRBJ2-5, with TRBD2 as a possible D gene (5 bases). CDR1 is SGHAT and CDR2 is FQNNGV in the germline V gene. The CDR3 has 17 amino acids. Trimming cost V 1 base and J 7 bases, with 22 bases left between them. CDR3 protein: CASSLVLGARVSWTQYF. The CDR3 nucleotides read TGTGCCAGCAGCTTAGTTTTAGGCGCGAGGGTCAGCTGGACCCAGTACTTC. Drawing the rest from reference TRBV11-2 and TRBJ2-5, the complete variable domain is EAGVAQSPRYKIIEKRQSVAFWCNPISGHATLYWYQQILGQGPKLLIQFQNNGVVDDSQLPKDRFSAERLKGVDSTLKIQPAKLEDSAVYLCASSLVLGARVSWTQYFGPGTRLLVL.

This clonotype was observed at least ten times. The V call is TRBV7-2, the J call TRBJ2-7; D possibly uses TRBD1 or TRBD2 (5 bases each). The CDR3 contains 15 residues. Germline assignment: CDR1 SGHTA and CDR2 FQGNSA. Trimming stripped 3 bases from V and 3 bases from J, with 15 bases between. CDR3: CASSFQGTTFYEQYF. Written as DNA, the CDR3 is TGTGCCAGCAGCTTTCAAGGGACGACATTCTACGAGCAGTACTTC.

This clonotype showed up many times. This chain joins TRBV21-1 and TRBJ1-1; the table calls TRBD1, which could not be checked here. TRBV21-1 is shown as a pseudogene. The CDR3 extends over 20 amino acids. The CDR3 sequence: CASSKEPLGRGLESGTEAFF. CDR3 nucleotide sequence: TGTGCCAGCAGCAAAGAGCCCCTGGGGAGGGGGCTCGAGAGTGGCACTGAAGCTTTCTTT.

This clonotype was seen many times. The rearrangement links TRBV7-2 to TRBJ2-3; no reliable D call. Trimming left V 1 base short and J 0 bases short, with 11 bases between. CDR1 is SGHTA and CDR2 is FQGNSA in the germline V gene. There are 16 residues in the CDR3. The CDR3 bases are TGTGCCAGCAGCTTAGTTGGCAGAGAGAGCACAGATACGCAGTATTTT. This codes for CASSLVGRESTDTQYF.

This clonotype was detected once. The rearrangement links TRBV7-2 to TRBJ2-7; 8 bases map to TRBD2. V shed 1 base and J 2 bases; nucleotides not matched to a gene: 4. The CDR3 is 15 amino acids. The germline V gene has CDR1 SGHTA and CDR2 FQGNSA. CDR3 in amino acids: CASSLEAGDPYEQYF. CDR3 DNA: TGTGCCAGCAGCTTAGAAGCGGGAGATCCCTACGAGCAGTACTTC.

This clonotype has at least ten counts. The CDR3 here is CASSLLGNTEAFF. In nucleotides, the CDR3 is TGTGCCAGCTCCCTTCTTGGGAACACTGAAGCTTTCTTT. V is TRBV11-3 and J is TRBJ1-1; D gene ambiguous. V was clipped by 8 bases and J by 1 base, with 11 bases between them. The CDR3 runs 13 residues. In germline, CDR1 is SGHNT, CDR2 YENEEA.

This clonotype was found many times. The chain is built from TRBV6-1 and TRBJ1-1; D unclear. V lost 2 bases and J lost 10, with 17 bases in between. Germline V gene lookup returns CDR1 MNHNS and CDR2 SASEGT. This CDR3 contains 14 residues. The CDR3 nucleotides read TGTGCCAGCAGTGAACCCGACAAACAGTCCCGAGCTTTCTTT. This sequence encodes CASSEPDKQSRAFF.

The chain has TRBV7-2 and TRBJ2-7; possible D gene TRBD1, 5 bases. The CDR3 runs 14 residues. V was cut by 1 base and J by 6 bases, with 13 bases left in between. CDR1 and CDR2 (germline): SGHTA, FQGNSA. The DNA for the CDR3 is TGTGCCAGCAGCTTAGTGGGCAGGGTGGGCGAGCAGTACTTC. Protein sequence: CASSLVGRVGEQYF.

This clonotype was seen repeatedly, ten times or more. The rearrangement uses TRBV18 and TRBJ1-5, with no clear D. Germline V CDR1 and CDR2: KGHSH, LQKENI. The CDR3 runs to 15 residues. V shed 4 bases and J shed 1 base, with 11 bases lying between them. CDR3 DNA: TGTGCCAGCTCACGGGAGGGCTGGAGCAATCAGCCCCAGCATTTT. As protein: CASSREGWSNQPQHF.

The CDR3 is CASSLTSGRLREQYF. CDR3 nucleotides: TGTGCCAGCAGCCTTACTAGCGGGAGACTTCGGGAGCAGTACTTC. The genes are TRBV28 and TRBJ2-7; TRBD2 agrees at 11 bases. CDR1 MDHEN and CDR2 SYDVKM come from the germline V gene. This CDR3 comprises 15 residues. After removal of 6 bases from V and 7 bases from J, the junction contained 11 bases not matched to a gene. Using reference TRBV28 and TRBJ2-7 for the parts outside the CDR3, the full variable domain is DVKVTQSSRYLVKRTGEKVFLECVQDMDHENMFWYRQDPGLGLRLIYFSYDVKMKEKGDIPEGYSVSREKKERFSLILESASTNQTSMYLCASSLTSGRLREQYFGPGTRLTVT.

Ten or more counts support this clonotype. The gene calls are TRBV2 and TRBJ2-1; perhaps TRBD2 as D (5 bases). Deletions cut 3 bases from V and 8 bases from J, with 14 bases between. The CDR3 is made up of 14 amino acids. CDR1 is SNHLY, CDR2 FYNNEI, per germline. Here the CDR3 reads CASSDRAGTDEQFF. The CDR3 DNA reads as TGTGCCAGCAGTGATAGGGCGGGTACCGATGAGCAGTTCTTC.

This clonotype has at least ten counts. This sequence joins TRBV28 and TRBJ2-7; no clear D. Between the trimmed V and J ends, which lost 7 bases and 4 bases, there was a span of 8 bases. CDR3 size: 11 residues. The V gene's germline CDR1 is MDHEN and CDR2 SYDVKM. This CDR3 reads CASTSNYEQYF. The CDR3 nucleotides are TGTGCCAGCACATCGAATTACGAGCAGTACTTC.